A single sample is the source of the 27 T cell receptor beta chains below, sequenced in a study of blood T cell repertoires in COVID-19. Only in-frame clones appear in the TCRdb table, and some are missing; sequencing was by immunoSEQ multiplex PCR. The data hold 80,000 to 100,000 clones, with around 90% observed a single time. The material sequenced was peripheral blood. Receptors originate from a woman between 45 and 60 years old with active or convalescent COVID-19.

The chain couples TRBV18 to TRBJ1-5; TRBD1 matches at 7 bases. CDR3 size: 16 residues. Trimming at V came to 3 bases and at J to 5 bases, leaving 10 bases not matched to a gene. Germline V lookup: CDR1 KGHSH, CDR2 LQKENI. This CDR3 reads CASSPTGRRKDQPQHF. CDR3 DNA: TGTGCCAGCTCACCGACAGGGAGGCGGAAGGATCAGCCCCAGCATTTT.

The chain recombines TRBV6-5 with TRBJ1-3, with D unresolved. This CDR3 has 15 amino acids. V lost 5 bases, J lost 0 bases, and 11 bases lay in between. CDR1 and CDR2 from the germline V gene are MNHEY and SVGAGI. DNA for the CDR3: TGTGCCAGCAGTCTCAGTGGGCGCTCTGGAAACACCATATATTTT. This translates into CASSLSGRSGNTIYF.

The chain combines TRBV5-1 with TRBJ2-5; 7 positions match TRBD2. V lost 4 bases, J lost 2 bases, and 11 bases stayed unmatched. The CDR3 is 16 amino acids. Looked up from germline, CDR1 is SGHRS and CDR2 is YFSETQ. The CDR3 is CASSASGLWGQETQYF. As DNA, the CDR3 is TGCGCCAGCAGCGCCTCGGGACTATGGGGACAAGAGACCCAGTACTTC.

CDR3 nucleotide sequence: TGTGCCATCAGTGGGGCAGGGGGCATGAACACTGAAGCTTTCTTT. This gives the protein CAISGAGGMNTEAFF. The chain has TRBV10-3 and TRBJ1-1; 8 positions agree with TRBD1. Germline-derived CDR1 and CDR2 are ENHRY and SYGVKD. The CDR3 runs 15 residues. The ends lost 4 bases at V and 0 bases at J; junction bases unmatched: 4.

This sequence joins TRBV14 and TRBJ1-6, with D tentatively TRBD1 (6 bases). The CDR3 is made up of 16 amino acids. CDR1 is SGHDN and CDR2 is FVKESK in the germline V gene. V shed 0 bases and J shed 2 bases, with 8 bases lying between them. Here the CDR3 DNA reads TGTGCCAGCAGCCAAGAGAGGGGGACCTATAATTCACCCCTCCACTTT. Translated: CASSQERGTYNSPLHF.

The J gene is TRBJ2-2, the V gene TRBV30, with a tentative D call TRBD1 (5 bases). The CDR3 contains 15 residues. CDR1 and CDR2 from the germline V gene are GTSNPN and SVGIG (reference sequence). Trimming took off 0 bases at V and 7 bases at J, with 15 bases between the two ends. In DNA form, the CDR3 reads TGTGCCTGGAGTGTACGAAGGGGTTTGAACGGGGAGCTGTTTTTT. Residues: CAWSVRRGLNGELFF. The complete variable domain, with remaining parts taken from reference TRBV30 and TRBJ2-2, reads SQTIHQWPATLVQPVGSPLSLECTVEGTSNPNLYWYRQAAGRGLQLLFYSVGIGQISSEVPQNLSASRPQDRQFILSSKKLLLSDSGFYLCAWSVRRGLNGELFFGEGSRLTVL.

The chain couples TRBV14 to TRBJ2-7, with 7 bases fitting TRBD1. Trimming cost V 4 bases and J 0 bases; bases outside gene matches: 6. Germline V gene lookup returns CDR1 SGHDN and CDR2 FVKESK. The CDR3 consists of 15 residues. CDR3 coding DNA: TGTGCCAGCAGCCTTCCGGGGACAGCCTCCTACGAGCAGTACTTC. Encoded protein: CASSLPGTASYEQYF.

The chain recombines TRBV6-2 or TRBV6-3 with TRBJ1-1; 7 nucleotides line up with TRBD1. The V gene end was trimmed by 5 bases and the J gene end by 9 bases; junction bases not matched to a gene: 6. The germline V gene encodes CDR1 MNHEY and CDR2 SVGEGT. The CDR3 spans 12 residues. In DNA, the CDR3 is TGTGCCAGCAGTGACCCGGGACAGAAAGCTTTCTTT. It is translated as CASSDPGQKAFF.

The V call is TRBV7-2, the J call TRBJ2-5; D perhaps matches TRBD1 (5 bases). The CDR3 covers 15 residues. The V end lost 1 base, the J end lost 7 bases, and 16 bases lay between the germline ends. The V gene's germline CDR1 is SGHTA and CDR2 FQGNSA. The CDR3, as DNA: TGTGCCAGCAGCTTAGGGACCCCTTCCCAGGGGACCCAGTACTTC. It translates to CASSLGTPSQGTQYF.

CDR3 sequence reads: CASSLGTGREKLFF. The CDR3 nucleotides are TGTGCCAGCAGCTTAGGGACAGGACGTGAAAAACTGTTTTTT. V gene TRBV7-2 combines with J gene TRBJ1-4; 7 nucleotides align to TRBD1. The CDR3 length is 14 residues. V was clipped by 1 base and J by 7 bases; unmatched bases: 3. Germline CDR1 and CDR2: SGHTA and FQGNSA. The whole variable domain, remainder taken from reference TRBV7-2 and TRBJ1-4, is GAGVSQSPSNKVTEKGKDVELRCDPISGHTALYWYRQSLGQGLEFLIYFQGNSAPDKSGLPSDRFSAERTGGSVSTLTIQRTQQEDSAVYLCASSLGTGREKLFFGSGTQLSVL.

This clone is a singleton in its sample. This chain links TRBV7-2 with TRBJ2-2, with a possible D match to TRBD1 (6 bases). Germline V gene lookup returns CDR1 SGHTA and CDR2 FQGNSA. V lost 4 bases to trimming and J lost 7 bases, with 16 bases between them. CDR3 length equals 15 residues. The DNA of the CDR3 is TGTGCCAGCAGCTGGAGACAGGTTTCCCTCGGGGAGCTGTTTTTT. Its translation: CASSWRQVSLGELFF.

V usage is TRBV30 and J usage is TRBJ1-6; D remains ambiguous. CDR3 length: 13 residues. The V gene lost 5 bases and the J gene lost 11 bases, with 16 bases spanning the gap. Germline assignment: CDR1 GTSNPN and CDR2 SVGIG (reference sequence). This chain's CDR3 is CAWEREPRTPLHF. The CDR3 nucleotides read TGTGCCTGGGAGAGGGAACCACGGACACCCCTCCACTTT.

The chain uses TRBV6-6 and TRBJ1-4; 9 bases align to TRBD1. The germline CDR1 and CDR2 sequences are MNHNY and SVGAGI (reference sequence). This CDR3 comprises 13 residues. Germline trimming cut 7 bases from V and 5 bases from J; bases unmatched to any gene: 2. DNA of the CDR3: TGTGCCAGCACCGGGACAGGGAATGAAAAACTGTTTTTT. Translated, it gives CASTGTGNEKLFF.

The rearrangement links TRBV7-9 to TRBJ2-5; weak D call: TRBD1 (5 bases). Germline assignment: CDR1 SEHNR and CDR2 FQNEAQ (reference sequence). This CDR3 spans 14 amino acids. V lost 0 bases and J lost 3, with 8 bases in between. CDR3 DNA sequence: TGTGCCAGCAGCTTAGCGGGGCAGAAAGAGACCCAGTACTTC. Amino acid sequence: CASSLAGQKETQYF.

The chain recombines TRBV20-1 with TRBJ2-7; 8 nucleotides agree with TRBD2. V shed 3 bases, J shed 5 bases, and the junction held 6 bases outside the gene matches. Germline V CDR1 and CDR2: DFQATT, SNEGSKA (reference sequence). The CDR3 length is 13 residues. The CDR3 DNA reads TGCAGTGCTAGTCGGGGGGGCCGGAACGAGCAGTACTTC. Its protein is CSASRGGRNEQYF.

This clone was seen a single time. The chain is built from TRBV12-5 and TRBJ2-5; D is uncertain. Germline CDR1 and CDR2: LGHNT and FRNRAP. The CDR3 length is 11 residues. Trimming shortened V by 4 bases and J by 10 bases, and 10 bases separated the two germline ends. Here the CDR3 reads CASGWPLLQYF. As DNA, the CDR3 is TGTGCTAGTGGTTGGCCTCTGCTCCAGTACTTC. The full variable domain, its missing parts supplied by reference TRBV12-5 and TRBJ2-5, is DARVTQTPRHKVTEMGQEVTMRCQPILGHNTVFWYRQTMMQGLELLAYFRNRAPLDDSGMPKDRFSAEMPDATLATLKIQPSEPRDSAVYFCASGWPLLQYFGPGTRLLVL.

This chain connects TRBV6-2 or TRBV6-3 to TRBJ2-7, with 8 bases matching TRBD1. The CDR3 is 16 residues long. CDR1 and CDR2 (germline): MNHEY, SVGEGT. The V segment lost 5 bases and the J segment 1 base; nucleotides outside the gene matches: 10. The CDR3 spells CASSLRTGQWSYEQYF. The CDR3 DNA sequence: TGTGCCAGCAGTCTCAGGACAGGGCAATGGTCCTACGAGCAGTACTTC.

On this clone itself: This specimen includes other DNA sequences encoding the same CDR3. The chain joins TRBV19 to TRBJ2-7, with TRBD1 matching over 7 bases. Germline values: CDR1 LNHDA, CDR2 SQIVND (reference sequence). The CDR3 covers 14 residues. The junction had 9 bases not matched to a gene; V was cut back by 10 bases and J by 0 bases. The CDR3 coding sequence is TGTGCCACCGGACAGGCCCTTAGCTCCTACGAGCAGTACTTC. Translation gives CATGQALSSYEQYF.

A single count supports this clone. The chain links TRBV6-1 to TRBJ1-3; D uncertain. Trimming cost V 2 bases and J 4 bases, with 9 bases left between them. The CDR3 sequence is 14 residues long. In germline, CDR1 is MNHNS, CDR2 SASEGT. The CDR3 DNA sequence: TGTGCCAGCAGTGAACTGGGCATCGGAAACACCATATATTTT. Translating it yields CASSELGIGNTIYF.

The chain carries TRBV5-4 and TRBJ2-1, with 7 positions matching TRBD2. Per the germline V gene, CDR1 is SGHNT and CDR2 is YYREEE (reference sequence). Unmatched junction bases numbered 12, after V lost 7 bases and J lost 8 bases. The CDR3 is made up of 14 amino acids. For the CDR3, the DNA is TGTGCCAGCCACCAGCGGGGTACTCGGGATGAGCAGTTCTTC. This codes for CASHQRGTRDEQFF.

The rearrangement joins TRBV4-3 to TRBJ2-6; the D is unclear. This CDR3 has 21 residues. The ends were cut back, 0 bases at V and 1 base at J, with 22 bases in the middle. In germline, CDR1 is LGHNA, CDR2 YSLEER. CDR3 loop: CASSQDGEKEISQSGANVLTF. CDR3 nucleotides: TGCGCCAGCAGCCAAGATGGAGAAAAGGAAATCTCCCAATCTGGGGCCAACGTCCTGACTTTC.

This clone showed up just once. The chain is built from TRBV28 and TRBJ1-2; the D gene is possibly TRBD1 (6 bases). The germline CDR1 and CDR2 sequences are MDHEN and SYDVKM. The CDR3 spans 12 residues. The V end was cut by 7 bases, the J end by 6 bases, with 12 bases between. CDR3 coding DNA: TGTGCCAGCACCCACAGGGTCCATGGCTACACCTTC. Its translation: CASTHRVHGYTF.

As DNA, the CDR3 is TGTGCCAGTAGTGACAGGGATAATCAGCCCCAGCATTTT. Amino acid sequence: CASSDRDNQPQHF. The chain carries TRBV19 and TRBJ1-5, with TRBD1 matching over 7 bases. This CDR3 has 13 residues. The trim removed 5 bases at V and 4 bases at J, leaving 2 bases unmatched. CDR1 and CDR2 (germline): LNHDA, SQIVND (reference sequence).

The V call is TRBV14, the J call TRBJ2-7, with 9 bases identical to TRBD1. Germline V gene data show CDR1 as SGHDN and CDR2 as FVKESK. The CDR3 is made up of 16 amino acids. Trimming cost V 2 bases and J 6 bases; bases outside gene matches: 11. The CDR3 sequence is CASSQTTGGGIIEQYF. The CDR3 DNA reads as TGTGCCAGCAGCCAAACAACAGGGGGCGGAATTATCGAGCAGTACTTC.

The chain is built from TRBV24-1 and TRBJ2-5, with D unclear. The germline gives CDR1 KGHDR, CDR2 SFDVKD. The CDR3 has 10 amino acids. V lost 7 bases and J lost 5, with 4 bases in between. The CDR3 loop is CATSVETQYF. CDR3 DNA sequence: TGTGCCACCAGCGTGGAGACCCAGTACTTC.

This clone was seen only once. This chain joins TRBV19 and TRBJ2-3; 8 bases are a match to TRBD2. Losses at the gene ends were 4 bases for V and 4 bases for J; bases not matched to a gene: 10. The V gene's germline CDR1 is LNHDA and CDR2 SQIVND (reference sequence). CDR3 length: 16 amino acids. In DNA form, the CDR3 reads TGTGCCAGTAGTAGAAGCGGCGGGGGGCCCTCAGATACGCAGTATTTT. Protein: CASSRSGGGPSDTQYF. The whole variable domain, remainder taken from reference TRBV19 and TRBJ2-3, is DGGITQSPKYLFRKEGQNVTLSCEQNLNHDAMYWYRQDPGQGLRLIYYSQIVNDFQKGDIAEGYSVSREKKESFPLTVTSAQKNPTAFYLCASSRSGGGPSDTQYFGPGTRLTVL.

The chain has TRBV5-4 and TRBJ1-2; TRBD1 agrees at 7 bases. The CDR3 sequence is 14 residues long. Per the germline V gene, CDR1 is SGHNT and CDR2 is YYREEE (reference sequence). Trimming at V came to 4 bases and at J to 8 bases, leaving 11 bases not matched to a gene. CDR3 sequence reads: CASSPTGKGWGYTF. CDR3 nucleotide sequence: TGTGCCAGCAGCCCGACAGGGAAGGGTTGGGGCTACACCTTC.